The clone carrying this T cell receptor (beta chain) has at least ten counts. TCR beta CDR3 regions were amplified from RNA transcripts. The HTBI primer set drove a first-round RT-PCR of the TCR CDR3. Each CDR3 protein is one row after TCRdb ran MiXCR on the multiplex PCR reads. Here the sample spans some 270,000 distinct CDR3 sequences, 10% to 15% being singletons. It was at first hyperthyroidism diagnosis, before any ophthalmopathy symptoms, that the blood sample was taken. The CDR3 spans 14 residues. The germline V and J ends were trimmed by 3 bases and 3 bases, with 9 bases remaining between them. The germline V gene has CDR1 SGHRS and CDR2 YFSETQ. This record comes from a study of T cells in Graves' hyperthyroidism and ophthalmopathy.

The sample taken for sequencing was blood. The rearrangement joins TRBV5-1 to TRBJ2-2; D is unclear. This TCR came from a woman aged 25 to 39 with Graves' hyperthyroidism that later progressed to Graves' ophthalmopathy. CDR3 protein: CASSWGLDTGELFF. In nucleotides, the CDR3 is TGCGCCAGCAGCTGGGGTCTAGACACCGGGGAGCTGTTTTTT.